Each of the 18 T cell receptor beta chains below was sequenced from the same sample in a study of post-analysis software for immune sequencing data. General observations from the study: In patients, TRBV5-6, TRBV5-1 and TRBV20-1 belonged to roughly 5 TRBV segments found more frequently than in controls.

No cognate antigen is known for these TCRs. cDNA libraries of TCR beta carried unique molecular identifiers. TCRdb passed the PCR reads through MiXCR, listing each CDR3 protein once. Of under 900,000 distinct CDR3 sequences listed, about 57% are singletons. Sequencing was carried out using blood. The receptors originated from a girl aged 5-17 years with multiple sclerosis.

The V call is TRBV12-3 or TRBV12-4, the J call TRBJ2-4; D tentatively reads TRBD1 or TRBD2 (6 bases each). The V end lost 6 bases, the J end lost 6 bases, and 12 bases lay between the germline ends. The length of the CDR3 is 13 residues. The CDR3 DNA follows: TGTGCCAGCAGGCTAGGGGGGACAAACATTCAGTACTTC. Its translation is CASRLGGTNIQYF.

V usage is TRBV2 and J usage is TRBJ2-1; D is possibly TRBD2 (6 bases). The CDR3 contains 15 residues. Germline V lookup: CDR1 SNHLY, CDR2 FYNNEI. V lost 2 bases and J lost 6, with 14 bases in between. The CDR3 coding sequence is TGTGCCAGCAGTGAAACACTAGCCGCCCTCAATGAGCAGTTCTTC. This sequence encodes CASSETLAALNEQFF.

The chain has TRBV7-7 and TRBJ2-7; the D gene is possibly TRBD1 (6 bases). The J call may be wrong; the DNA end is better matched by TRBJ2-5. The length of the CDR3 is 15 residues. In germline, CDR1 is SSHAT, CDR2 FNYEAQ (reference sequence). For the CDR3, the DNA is TGTGCCAGCAGCCTTTTGGGGGCTCTCGGAGAGACCCAGTACTTC. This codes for CASSLLGALGETQYF.

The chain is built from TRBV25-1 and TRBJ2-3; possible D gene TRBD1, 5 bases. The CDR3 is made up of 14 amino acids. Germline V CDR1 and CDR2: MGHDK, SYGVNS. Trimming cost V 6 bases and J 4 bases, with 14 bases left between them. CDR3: CASRGQGFADTQYF. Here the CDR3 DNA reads TGTGCCAGCAGAGGGCAGGGCTTTGCAGATACGCAGTATTTT.

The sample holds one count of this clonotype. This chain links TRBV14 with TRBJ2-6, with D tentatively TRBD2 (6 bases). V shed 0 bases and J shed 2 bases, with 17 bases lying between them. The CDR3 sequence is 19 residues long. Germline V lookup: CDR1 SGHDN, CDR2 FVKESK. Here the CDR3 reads CASSQDLMTRGTGANVLTF. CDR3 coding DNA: TGTGCCAGCAGCCAAGATCTAATGACTAGGGGCACTGGGGCCAACGTCCTGACTTTC.

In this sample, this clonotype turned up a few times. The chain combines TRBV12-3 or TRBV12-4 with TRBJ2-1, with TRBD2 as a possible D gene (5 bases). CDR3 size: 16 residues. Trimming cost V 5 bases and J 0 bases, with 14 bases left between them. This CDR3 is CASSEGLGGSYNEQFF. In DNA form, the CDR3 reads TGTGCCAGCAGTGAGGGTCTGGGCGGCTCCTACAATGAGCAGTTCTTC.

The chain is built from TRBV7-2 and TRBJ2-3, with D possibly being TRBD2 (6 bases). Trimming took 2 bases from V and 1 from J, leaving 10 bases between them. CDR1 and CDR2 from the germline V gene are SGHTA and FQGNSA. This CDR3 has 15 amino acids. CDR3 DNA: TGTGCCAGCAGCTTACCGGGACTCCGCACAGATACGCAGTATTTT. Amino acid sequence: CASSLPGLRTDTQYF.

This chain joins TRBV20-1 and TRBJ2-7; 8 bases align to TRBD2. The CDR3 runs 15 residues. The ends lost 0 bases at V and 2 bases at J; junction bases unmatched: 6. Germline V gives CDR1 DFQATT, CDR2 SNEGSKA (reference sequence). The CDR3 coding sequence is TGCAGTGCTAGAGATCCCACTAGCGGAACCTACGAGCAGTACTTC. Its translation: CSARDPTSGTYEQYF.

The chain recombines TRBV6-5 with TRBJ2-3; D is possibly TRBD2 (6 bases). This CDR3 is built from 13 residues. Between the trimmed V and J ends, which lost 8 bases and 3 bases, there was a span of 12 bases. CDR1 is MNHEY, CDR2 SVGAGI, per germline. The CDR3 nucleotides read TGTGCCAGCCGCCGGGGGAGGACAGATACGCAGTATTTT. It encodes CASRRGRTDTQYF.

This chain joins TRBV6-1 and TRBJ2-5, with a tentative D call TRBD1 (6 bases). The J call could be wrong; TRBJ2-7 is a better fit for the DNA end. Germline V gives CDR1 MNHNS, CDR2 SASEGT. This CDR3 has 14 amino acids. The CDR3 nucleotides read TGTGCCAGCAGTGAAGTGTGGACAGTCGGCGAGCAGTACTTC. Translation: CASSEVWTVGEQYF.

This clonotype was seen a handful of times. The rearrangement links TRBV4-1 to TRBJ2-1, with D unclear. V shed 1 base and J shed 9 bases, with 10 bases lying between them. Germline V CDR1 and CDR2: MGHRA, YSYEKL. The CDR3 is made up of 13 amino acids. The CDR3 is CASSQVDVSEQFF. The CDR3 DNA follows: TGCGCCAGCAGCCAAGTGGACGTGAGTGAGCAGTTCTTC.

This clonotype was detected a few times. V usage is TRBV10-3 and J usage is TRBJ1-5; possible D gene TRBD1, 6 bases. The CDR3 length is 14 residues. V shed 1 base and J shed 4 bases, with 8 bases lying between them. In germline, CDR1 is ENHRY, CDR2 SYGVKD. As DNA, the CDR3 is TGTGCCATCAGTGAGTTTACAGGGAATCAGCCCCAGCATTTT. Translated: CAISEFTGNQPQHF.

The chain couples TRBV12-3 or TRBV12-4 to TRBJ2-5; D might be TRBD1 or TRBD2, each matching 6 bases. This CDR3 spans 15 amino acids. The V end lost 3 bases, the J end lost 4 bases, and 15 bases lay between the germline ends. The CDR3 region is CASSFRVGGRETQYF. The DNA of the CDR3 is TGTGCCAGCAGTTTCCGGGTTGGGGGGCGAGAGACCCAGTACTTC.

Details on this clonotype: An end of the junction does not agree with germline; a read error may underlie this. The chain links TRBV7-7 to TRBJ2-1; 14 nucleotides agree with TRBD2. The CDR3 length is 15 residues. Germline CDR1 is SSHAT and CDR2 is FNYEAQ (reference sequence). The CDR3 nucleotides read TGTGCTAGCAGCCAGGGACTAGCGGGAGACAATGAGCAGTTCTTC. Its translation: CASSQGLAGDNEQFF. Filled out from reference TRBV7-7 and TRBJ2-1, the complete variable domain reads GAGVSQSPRYKVTKRGQDVTLRCDPISSHATLYWYQQALGQGPEFLTYFNYEAQPDKSGLPSDRFSAERPEGSISTLTIQRTEQRDSAMYRCASSQGLAGDNEQFFGPGTRLTVL.

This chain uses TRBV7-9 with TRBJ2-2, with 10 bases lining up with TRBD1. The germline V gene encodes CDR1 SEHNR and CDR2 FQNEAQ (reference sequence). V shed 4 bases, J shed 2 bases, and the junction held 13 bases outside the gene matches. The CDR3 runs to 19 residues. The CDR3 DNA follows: TGTGCCAGCAGCTCACGGACAGGGGGAAGCGACGGAAACACCGGGGAGCTGTTTTTT. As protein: CASSSRTGGSDGNTGELFF.

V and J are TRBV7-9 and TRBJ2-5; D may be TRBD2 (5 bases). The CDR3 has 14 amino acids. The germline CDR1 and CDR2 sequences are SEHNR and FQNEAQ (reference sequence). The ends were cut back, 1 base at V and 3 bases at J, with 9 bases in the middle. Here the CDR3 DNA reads TGTGCCAGCAGCTTAGTCCCCGGGAAAGAGACCCAGTACTTC. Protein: CASSLVPGKETQYF.

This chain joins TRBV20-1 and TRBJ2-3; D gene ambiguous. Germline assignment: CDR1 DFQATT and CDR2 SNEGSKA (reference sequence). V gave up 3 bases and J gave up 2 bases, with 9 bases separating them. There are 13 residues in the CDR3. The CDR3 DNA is TGCAGTGCTAGCACTGGATTCACAGATACGCAGTATTTT. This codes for CSASTGFTDTQYF.

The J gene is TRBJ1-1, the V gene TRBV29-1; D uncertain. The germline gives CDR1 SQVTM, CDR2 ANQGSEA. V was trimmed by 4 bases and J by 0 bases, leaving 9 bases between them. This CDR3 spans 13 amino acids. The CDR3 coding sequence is TGCAGCGTTGGGCACAGCCTGAACACTGAAGCTTTCTTT. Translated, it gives CSVGHSLNTEAFF.